This is a list of T cell receptor beta chains from one sample in a study of cytomegalovirus exposure and HLA in healthy donors. Data came from immunoSEQ multiplex PCR; TCRdb stores just in-frame clones and leaves some out. This table holds over 60,000 clones, approximately 93% found once. Sequencing used PBMCs. The receptors were sampled from a young man in good health and CMV-seropositive. CDR3s include the opening cysteine and the closing phenylalanine or tryptophan. The D gene is left open where the match is weak. Clone sizes are given selectively: once, few, many, or a class where the clone is expanded.

v_gene	j_gene	abundance	d_gene	CDR3aa	CDR3nt
TRBV4-1	TRBJ1-2	-	TRBD1	CASSQEGQGGGYTF	TGCGCCAGCAGCCAAGAGGGTCAGGGGGGTGGCTACACCTTC
TRBV19	TRBJ2-6	-	TRBD1	CASSFRTGAPGANVLTF	TGTGCCAGTAGTTTCCGGACAGGGGCTCCTGGGGCCAACGTCCTGACTTTC
TRBV9	TRBJ2-2	-	TRBD1	CASSGQDRVVAGELFF	TGTGCCAGCAGCGGACAGGACAGGGTTGTAGCCGGGGAGCTGTTTTTT
TRBV7-3	TRBJ1-1	-	-	CASSLGGDPTEAFF	TGTGCCAGCAGCTTAGGGGGGGACCCCACTGAAGCTTTCTTT
TRBV7-7	TRBJ2-3	-	TRBD1	CASSTSHDRADTQYF	TGTGCTAGCAGCACCTCTCATGACAGGGCAGATACGCAGTATTTT
TRBV7-9	TRBJ1-4	-	-	CASSPTPEKLFF	TGTGCCAGCAGCCCTACGCCCGAAAAACTGTTTTTT
TRBV2	TRBJ1-2	-	-	CASRETNRRGYTF	TGTGCCAGCAGGGAGACGAATAGACGTGGCTACACCTTC
TRBV27	TRBJ2-3	-	-	CASSARHLRGTDTQYF	TGTGCCAGCAGTGCCCGACATTTGCGGGGCACAGATACGCAGTATTTT
TRBV28	TRBJ2-7	-	-	CASSTGMLSTYEQYF	TGTGCCAGCAGCACCGGGATGCTGTCTACCTACGAGCAGTACTTC
TRBV29-1	TRBJ1-2	once	-	CSVDPVRGYTF	TGCAGCGTTGACCCCGTTCGGGGCTACACCTTC
TRBV9	TRBJ2-5	-	TRBD2	CASSVGLAGVPILQETQYF	TGTGCCAGCAGCGTAGGACTAGCGGGAGTCCCTATACTACAAGAGACCCAGTACTTC
TRBV27	TRBJ1-6	-	TRBD1	CASSPGTGNYNSPLHF	TGTGCCAGCAGCCCCGGGACAGGGAATTATAATTCACCCCTCCACTTT
TRBV9	TRBJ2-5	-	-	CASNSAGQETQYF	TGTGCCAGCAACTCCGCGGGACAAGAGACCCAGTACTTC
TRBV28	TRBJ1-4	-	-	CASTTRTDGEEKLFF	TGTGCCAGCACCACACGGACTGACGGAGAGGAAAAACTGTTTTTT
TRBV27	TRBJ2-1	-	TRBD2	CASSLSTLAGGPVEQFF	TGTGCCAGCAGTTTATCGACGCTAGCGGGAGGGCCTGTTGAGCAGTTCTTC
TRBV6-6	TRBJ1-4	once	-	CASSNLDRTNEKLFF	TGTGCCAGCAGCAACCTGGACAGAACTAATGAAAAACTGTTTTTT
TRBV28	TRBJ2-7	-	TRBD1	CASSSRTLQGFSYEQYF	TGTGCCAGCAGTTCCCGCACCCTACAGGGGTTCTCCTACGAGCAGTACTTC
TRBV28	TRBJ2-5	-	-	CASSTQGQETQYF	TGTGCCAGCAGTACACAGGGACAAGAGACCCAGTACTTC
TRBV2	TRBJ1-2	-	-	CASMAGDPYGYTF	TGTGCCAGCATGGCAGGGGACCCCTATGGCTACACCTTC
TRBV19	TRBJ2-7	-	TRBD2	CASSTSLAGGWQYF	TGTGCCAGTAGTACGTCACTAGCGGGAGGATGGCAGTACTTC
TRBV6-6	TRBJ2-5	-	TRBD1	CASSYPGQVGQETQYF	TGTGCCAGCAGTTACCCGGGACAGGTGGGACAAGAGACCCAGTACTTC
TRBV30	TRBJ2-7	-	TRBD1	CAWSVGTGGYEQYF	TGTGCCTGGAGTGTAGGTACAGGGGGTTACGAGCAGTACTTC
TRBV7-2	TRBJ1-1	-	TRBD1	CASSFTGGFDTEAFF	TGTGCCAGCAGCTTTACAGGGGGGTTTGACACTGAAGCTTTCTTT
TRBV6-5	TRBJ2-7	-	TRBD1	CASSYYRDRDYEQYF	TGTGCCAGCAGTTATTACCGGGACAGGGACTACGAGCAGTACTTC
TRBV25-1	TRBJ2-7	few	-	CASGSGPDEQYF	TGTGCCAGCGGCAGCGGCCCCGACGAGCAGTACTTC
TRBV9	TRBJ2-7	-	-	CASSVRPGTNHYEQYF	TGTGCCAGCAGCGTACGCCCAGGGACAAACCACTACGAGCAGTACTTC
TRBV6-1	TRBJ1-4	-	TRBD1	CASSEGTGSRKLFF	TGTGCCAGCAGTGAGGGGACAGGGAGTAGAAAACTGTTTTTT
TRBV4-2	TRBJ2-6	-	-	CASSQEWSVSGANVLTF	TGTGCCAGCAGCCAAGAATGGAGTGTGTCAGGGGCCAACGTCCTGACTTTC
TRBV28	TRBJ1-1	-	-	CASTPGSGNTEAFF	TGTGCCAGCACCCCGGGTAGCGGGAACACTGAAGCTTTCTTT
TRBV4-2	TRBJ2-7	-	TRBD2	CASSHPRASGIGEQYF	TGTGCCAGCAGCCACCCGCGGGCTAGCGGGATAGGCGAGCAGTACTTC
TRBV4-1	TRBJ2-7	-	TRBD1	CASREGTGLHEQYF	TGCGCCAGCAGGGAAGGGACAGGACTTCACGAGCAGTACTTC
TRBV7-9	TRBJ1-2	-	TRBD1	CASSPQGVDYGYTF	TGTGCCAGCAGCCCCCAGGGGGTGGACTATGGCTACACCTTC
TRBV5-1	TRBJ2-5	-	TRBD2	CASGGGETQYF	TGCGCCTCGGGGGGAGGAGAGACCCAGTACTTC
TRBV30	TRBJ2-3	-	-	CAWSVKGENENTQYF	TGTGCCTGGAGTGTAAAGGGGGAGAACGAAAATACGCAGTATTTT
TRBV5-6	TRBJ2-2	-	-	CASSLEWAGTYTGELFF	TGTGCCAGCAGCTTGGAATGGGCAGGCACCTACACCGGGGAGCTGTTTTTT
TRBV9	TRBJ2-1	-	-	CASSASGGGLNEQFF	TGTGCCAGCAGCGCGTCTGGCGGGGGCTTGAATGAGCAGTTCTTC
TRBV18	TRBJ2-2	-	TRBD1	CASSPKGATGELFF	TGTGCCAGCTCACCAAAGGGGGCCACCGGGGAGCTGTTTTTT
TRBV2	TRBJ2-7	-	-	CASRQDLPSYEQYF	TGTGCCAGCAGACAGGACCTGCCATCCTACGAGCAGTACTTC
TRBV30	TRBJ2-2	-	TRBD1	CAWSTGQGNTGELFF	TGTGCCTGGAGTACGGGACAGGGGAACACCGGGGAGCTGTTTTTT
TRBV2	TRBJ1-1	-	-	CASSEVRSTGNTEAFF	TGTGCCAGCAGTGAAGTTCGTTCGACAGGGAACACTGAAGCTTTCTTT
TRBV7-7	TRBJ2-1	-	TRBD2	CASSTLAGNYNEQFF	TGTGCTAGCAGCACTCTAGCGGGGAACTACAATGAGCAGTTCTTC
TRBV11-3	TRBJ2-5	-	-	CASSLAPTARFETQYF	TGTGCCAGCAGCTTAGCCCCCACTGCCCGATTTGAGACCCAGTACTTC
TRBV11-1	TRBJ2-5	-	-	CASSLLQETQYF	TGTGCCAGCAGCTTACTCCAAGAGACCCAGTACTTC
TRBV4-1	TRBJ2-2	-	TRBD2	CASSVSGRGTGELFF	TGCGCCAGCAGCGTCAGCGGGAGGGGTACCGGGGAGCTGTTTTTT
TRBV10-3	TRBJ1-2	-	TRBD1	CAIRQGNYGYTF	TGTGCCATCCGACAGGGAAACTATGGCTACACCTTC
TRBV11-2	TRBJ2-3	-	TRBD2	CASSLEGLAASTDTQYF	TGTGCCAGCAGCTTAGAGGGACTAGCGGCTAGCACAGATACGCAGTATTTT
TRBV11-3	TRBJ1-2	-	-	CASSLETGDGYTF	TGTGCCAGCAGCTTAGAGACGGGGGACGGCTACACCTTC
TRBV5-1	TRBJ1-2	-	-	CASSLGQGIGYTF	TGCGCCAGCAGCTTGGGGCAGGGTATTGGCTACACCTTC
TRBV12-5	TRBJ1-4	-	TRBD1	CASGLRGRGIEKLFF	TGTGCTAGTGGTCTCAGGGGGCGTGGGATTGAAAAACTGTTTTTT
TRBV14	TRBJ2-7	-	TRBD2	CASGPSGIYEQYF	TGTGCCAGCGGGCCTAGCGGGATCTACGAGCAGTACTTC
TRBV2	TRBJ2-2	-	-	CASSDERTNTGELFF	TGTGCCAGCAGTGACGAGCGGACGAACACCGGGGAGCTGTTTTTT
TRBV7-9	TRBJ2-3	-	TRBD2	CASSLAGELDTQYF	TGTGCCAGCAGCTTGGCGGGGGAACTAGATACGCAGTATTTT
TRBV4-1	TRBJ1-2	-	-	CASSQDIGVYGYTF	TGCGCCAGCAGCCAAGATATCGGAGTTTACGGCTACACCTTC